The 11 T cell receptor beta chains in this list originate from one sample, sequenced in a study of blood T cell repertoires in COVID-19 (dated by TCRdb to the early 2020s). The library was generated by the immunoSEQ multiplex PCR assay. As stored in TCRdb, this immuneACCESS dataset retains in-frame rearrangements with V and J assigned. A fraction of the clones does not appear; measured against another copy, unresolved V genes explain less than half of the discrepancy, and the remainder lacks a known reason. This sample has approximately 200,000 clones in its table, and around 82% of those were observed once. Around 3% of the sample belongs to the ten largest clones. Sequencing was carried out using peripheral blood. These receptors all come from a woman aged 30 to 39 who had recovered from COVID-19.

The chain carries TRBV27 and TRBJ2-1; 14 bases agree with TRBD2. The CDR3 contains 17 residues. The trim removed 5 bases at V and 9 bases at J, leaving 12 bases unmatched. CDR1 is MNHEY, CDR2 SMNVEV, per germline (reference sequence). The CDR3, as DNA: TGTGCCAGCAGTCAAAGACTAGCGGGAGGGGTAACGATTGAGCAGTTCTTC. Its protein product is CASSQRLAGGVTIEQFF.

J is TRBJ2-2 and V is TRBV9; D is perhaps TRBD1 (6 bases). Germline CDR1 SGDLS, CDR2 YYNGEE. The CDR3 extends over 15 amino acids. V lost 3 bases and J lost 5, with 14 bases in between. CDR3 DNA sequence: TGTGCCAGCAGCGGAGGGGGATTGGGGACCGGGGAGCTGTTTTTT. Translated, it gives CASSGGGLGTGELFF.

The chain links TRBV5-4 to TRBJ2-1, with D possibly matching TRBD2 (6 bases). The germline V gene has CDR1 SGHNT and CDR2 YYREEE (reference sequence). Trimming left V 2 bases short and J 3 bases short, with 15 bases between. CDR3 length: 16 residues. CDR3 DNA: TGTGCCAGCAGCTTAGGGAAGGGAGGTAACTACAATGAGCAGTTCTTC. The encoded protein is CASSLGKGGNYNEQFF. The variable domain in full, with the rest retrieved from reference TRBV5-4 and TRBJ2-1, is ETGVTQSPTHLIKTRGQQVTLRCSSQSGHNTVSWYQQALGQGPQFIFQYYREEENGRGNFPPRFSGLQFPNYSSELNVNALELDDSALYLCASSLGKGGNYNEQFFGPGTRLTVL.

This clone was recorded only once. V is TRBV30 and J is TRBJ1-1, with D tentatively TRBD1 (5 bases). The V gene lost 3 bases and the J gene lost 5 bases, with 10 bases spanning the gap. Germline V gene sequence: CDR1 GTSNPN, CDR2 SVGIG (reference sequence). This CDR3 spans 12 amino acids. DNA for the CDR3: TGTGCCTGGAGACGGGGGGAGACTGAAGCTTTCTTT. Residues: CAWRRGETEAFF. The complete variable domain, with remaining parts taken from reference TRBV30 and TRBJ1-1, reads SQTIHQWPATLVQPVGSPLSLECTVEGTSNPNLYWYRQAAGRGLQLLFYSVGIGQISSEVPQNLSASRPQDRQFILSSKKLLLSDSGFYLCAWRRGETEAFFGQGTRLTVV.

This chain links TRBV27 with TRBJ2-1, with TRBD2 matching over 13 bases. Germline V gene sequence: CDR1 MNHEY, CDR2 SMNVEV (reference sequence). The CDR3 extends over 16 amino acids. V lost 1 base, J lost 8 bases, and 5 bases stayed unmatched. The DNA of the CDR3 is TGTGCCAGCAGTTTATTAAGGACTAGCGGGAGCCATGAGCAGTTCTTC. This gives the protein CASSLLRTSGSHEQFF.

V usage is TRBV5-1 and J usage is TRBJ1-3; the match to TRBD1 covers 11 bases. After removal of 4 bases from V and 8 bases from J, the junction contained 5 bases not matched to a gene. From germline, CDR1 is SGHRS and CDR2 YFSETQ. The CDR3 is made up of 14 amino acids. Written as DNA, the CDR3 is TGCGCCAGCAGCCGGGGACAGGGGGTCGACACCATATATTTT. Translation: CASSRGQGVDTIYF.

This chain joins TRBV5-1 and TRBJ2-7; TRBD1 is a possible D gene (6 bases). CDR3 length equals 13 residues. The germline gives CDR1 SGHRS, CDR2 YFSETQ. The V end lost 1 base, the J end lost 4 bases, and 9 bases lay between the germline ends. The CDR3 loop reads CASSLQGRYEQYF. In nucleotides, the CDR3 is TGCGCCAGCAGCTTGCAGGGGCGGTACGAGCAGTACTTC. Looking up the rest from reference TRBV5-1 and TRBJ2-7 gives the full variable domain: KAGVTQTPRYLIKTRGQQVTLSCSPISGHRSVSWYQQTPGQGLQFLFEYFSETQRNKGNFPGRFSGRQFSNSRSEMNVSTLELGDSALYLCASSLQGRYEQYFGPGTRLTVT.

The CDR3 DNA follows: TGCGCCAGCAGCCGAGCCGGGACTAGCGGGAGAGTAGCCTACGAGCAGTACTTC. It is translated as CASSRAGTSGRVAYEQYF. The genes are TRBV4-1 and TRBJ2-7, with 14 bases matching TRBD2. The trim removed 4 bases at V and 2 bases at J, leaving 10 bases unmatched. CDR1 and CDR2 (germline): MGHRA, YSYEKL. The CDR3 spans 18 residues.

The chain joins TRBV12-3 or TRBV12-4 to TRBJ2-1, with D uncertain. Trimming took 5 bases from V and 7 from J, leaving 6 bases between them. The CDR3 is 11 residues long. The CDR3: CASSPMNEQFF. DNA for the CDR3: TGTGCCAGCAGTCCAATGAATGAGCAGTTCTTC.

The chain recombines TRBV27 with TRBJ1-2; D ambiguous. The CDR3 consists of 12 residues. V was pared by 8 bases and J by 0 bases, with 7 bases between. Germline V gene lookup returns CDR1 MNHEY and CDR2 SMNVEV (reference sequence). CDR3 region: CASSPSNYGYTF. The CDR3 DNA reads TGTGCCAGCTCCCCCTCTAACTATGGCTACACCTTC.

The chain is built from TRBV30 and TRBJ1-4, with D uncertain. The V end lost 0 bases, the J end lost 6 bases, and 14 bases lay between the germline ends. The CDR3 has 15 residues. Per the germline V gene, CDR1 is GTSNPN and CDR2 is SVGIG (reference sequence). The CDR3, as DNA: TGTGCCTGGAGTGTTCCCAGGCCCCTTGATGAAAAACTGTTTTTT. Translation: CAWSVPRPLDEKLFF.